The entry below gives a single TCR beta chain sequence along with its context. The sample holds many counts of this clonotype. The antigen this receptor binds is unknown. Base-call qualities are not available, and no considerably larger clone is one nucleotide away. Only healthy Caucasian donors were included. These data are taken from a study of identical twins (dated by TCRdb to the mid-2010s). Concerning the study at large: TCR alpha and beta repertoires from monozygotic twins, unrelated adults of various ages and cord blood were deep-sequenced to test whether fetal clonotypes persist. To rule out contamination, replicate twin experiments were performed at different times with different library preparation protocols.

The full study reports these points: In monozygotic twins, recombination models systematically underestimated out-of-frame TCR alpha sharing, but the models matched the sharing seen between unrelated individuals. Because the same donors could not be followed over many years, conclusions were based on cross-sectional statistical analysis. Abundant cord blood beta clonotypes carried fewer insertions; young adult naive repertoires showed a weaker similar trend, while memory repertoires showed none. Excess twin sharing in beta out-of-frame sequences was weaker because fewer shared sequences lowered the signal-to-noise ratio. Zero-insertion analyses could be partly confounded by invariant T cells such as MAIT and iNKT, although diverse VJ usage argued against such confounding for most clonotypes. Compared with coincidental sharing between unrelated individuals, an excess of low generation-probability sequences was observed among out-of-frame TCR alpha sequences shared between twins.

The library was built by means of 5' RACE. TCRdb records Illumina HiSeq 2000 as the sequencer. A universal primer binding site was added through template switching, and the final cDNA carried a unique molecular identifier so that TCR cDNA molecules could be counted accurately. Specific primers in the conserved constant-segment region were used to synthesize first-strand cDNA for the TCR alpha and beta chains. To control for contamination, every cDNA library carried two barcodes: a SMART-Mk sample barcode plus Illumina barcodes. Two successive PCR steps introduced TruSeq adapter sequences along with Illumina sample barcodes. The TCR alpha and beta cDNA libraries were sequenced on the Illumina HiSeq platform using custom primers. Concerning the study's data processing: MiGEC processed the raw reads to extract unique molecular identifiers, while MiXCR was used to determine the CDR3 positions. Recombination models were inferred per individual with the repgenHMM and IGoR tools using an EM algorithm. The tcR package in R was used for shared clonotype analysis, with sharing normalized by the product of cloneset sizes. To study raw recombination free of thymic and clonal selection effects, out-of-frame nonproductive sequences were analyzed. TCRdb handled the public reads itself, with Q25 trimming in fastp and clone calling in MiXCR, and kept productive beta chains. Each entry merges the rows of one CDR3 protein and shows their most common DNA and genes. In this record, the V and J calls reflect TCRdb's handling and not the investigators' own analysis. The sample has 1.5 million to 2 million distinct CDR3 sequences on record, around 33% of them singletons. The ten largest clones take up over 0.25% of the sample.

The cysteine opens and the phenylalanine closes a CDR3 of 13 amino acids. The CDR3 DNA has 39 bases and is translated from base 1. Trimming removed 2 bases from V and 14 bases from J, leaving 15 bases between the germline ends. CDR1 and CDR2, looked up from the germline V gene (reference sequence), are MNHNY and SVGAGI. This clonotype was obtained from a newborn girl in good health. The specimen sequenced was cord blood. In this chain, TRBV6-6 is recombined with TRBJ1-4, with no D gene named confidently. The CDR3 region reads CASSYEVDGILFF. The nucleotide sequence is given as TGTGCCAGCAGTTACGAGGTGGACGGCATTCTGTTTTTT.